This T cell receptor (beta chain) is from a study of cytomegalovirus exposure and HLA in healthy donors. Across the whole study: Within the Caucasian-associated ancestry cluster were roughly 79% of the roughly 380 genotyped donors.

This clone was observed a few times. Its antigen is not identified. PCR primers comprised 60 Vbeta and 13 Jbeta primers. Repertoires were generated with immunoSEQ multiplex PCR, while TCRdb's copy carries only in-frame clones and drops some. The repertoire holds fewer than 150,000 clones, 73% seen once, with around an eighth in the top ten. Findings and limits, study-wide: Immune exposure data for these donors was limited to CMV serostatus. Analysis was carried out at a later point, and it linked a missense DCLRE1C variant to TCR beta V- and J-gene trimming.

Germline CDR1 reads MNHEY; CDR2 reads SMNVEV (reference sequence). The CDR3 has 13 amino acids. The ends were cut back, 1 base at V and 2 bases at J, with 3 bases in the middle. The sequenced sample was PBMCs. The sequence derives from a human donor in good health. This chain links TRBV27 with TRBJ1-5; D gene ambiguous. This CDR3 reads CASSLFGNQPQHF. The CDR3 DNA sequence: TGTGCCAGCAGTTTATTCGGCAATCAGCCCCAGCATTTT.